This T cell receptor beta chain was sequenced for a study of technical replicates of blood from a few donors (dated by TCRdb to 2016 to 2017). On this clone: Its antigen is still unknown. Qualities for individual bases were not recorded, and no much larger clone is one base off.

Measured from the cysteine to the phenylalanine, the CDR3 is 15 residues long. Only the CDR3 DNA stays, 45 bases, in frame from base 1. The germline ends are 13 bases apart after V is trimmed by 1 base and J by 5 bases. Sequences LNHDA (CDR1) and SQIVND (CDR2) are obtained from the germline V gene (reference sequence). Library generation was performed with the immunoSEQ multiplex PCR assay. This is the immuneACCESS table as TCRdb keeps it, with only in-frame sequences that have V and J called. A part of the clones is gone; compared with another copy, unresolved V genes explain less than half, and the rest is unexplained. The table for this sample lists roughly 71,000 clones; roughly 92% of them were counted only once. The ten largest clones take up about 0.39% of the sample.

The sequence was obtained from a human donor in good health. What was sequenced was T cells isolated from PBMCs. The rearrangement combines TRBV19 with TRBJ2-3; the D gene is possibly TRBD2, with 6 bases matching. The DNA sequence reads TGTGCCAGTAGTATAGGCGCTAGCGAGGGAGATACGCAGTATTTT. Its protein reads: CASSIGASEGDTQYF.